The TCR beta chain under discussion was sequenced for a study of shared clonotypes between healthy human individuals. Study in general: The donors, two women and three men, were aged 18 to 49. Findings and limits, study-wide: What rarefaction showed was incomplete sorted-subset sequencing despite large depth. Lower generation probabilities were found for non-shared clonotypes than for those shared by all four donors.

Germline values: CDR1 LNHNV, CDR2 YYDKDF (reference sequence). The CDR3 has 15 amino acids. Germline trimming cut 9 bases from V and 8 bases from J; bases unmatched to any gene: 15. On this clone: What it binds is not known.

Libraries were prepared by immunoSEQ multiplex PCR; TCRdb keeps only in-frame clonotypes and omits some of them. Found here are approximately 2,300,000 clones, less than 95% of them singletons; the top ten hold 0.37%. The sequencing input was naive CD4+ T cells from PBMCs. The subset is: CD45RA+ positively selected. The chain has TRBV15 and TRBJ2-1, with TRBD2 matching 8 bases. The sequence derives from a man between 18 and 29 years old in good health. Some clones in this sample may be carry-over from other donors' samples. The CDR3 DNA sequence: TGTGCCACTAGTGGGGGGTACGGGACTAGACATGAGCAGTTCTTC. It specifies CATSGGYGTRHEQFF.